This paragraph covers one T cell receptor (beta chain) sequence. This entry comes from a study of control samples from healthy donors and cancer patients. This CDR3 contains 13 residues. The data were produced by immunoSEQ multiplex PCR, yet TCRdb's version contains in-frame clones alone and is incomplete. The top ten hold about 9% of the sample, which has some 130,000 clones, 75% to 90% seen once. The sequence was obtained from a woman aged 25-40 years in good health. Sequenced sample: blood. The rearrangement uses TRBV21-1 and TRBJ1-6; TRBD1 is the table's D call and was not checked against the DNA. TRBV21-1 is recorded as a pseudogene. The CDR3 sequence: CASSADAGPPLHF. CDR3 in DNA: TGTGCCAGCAGCGCCGACGCAGGGCCACCCCTCCACTTT.